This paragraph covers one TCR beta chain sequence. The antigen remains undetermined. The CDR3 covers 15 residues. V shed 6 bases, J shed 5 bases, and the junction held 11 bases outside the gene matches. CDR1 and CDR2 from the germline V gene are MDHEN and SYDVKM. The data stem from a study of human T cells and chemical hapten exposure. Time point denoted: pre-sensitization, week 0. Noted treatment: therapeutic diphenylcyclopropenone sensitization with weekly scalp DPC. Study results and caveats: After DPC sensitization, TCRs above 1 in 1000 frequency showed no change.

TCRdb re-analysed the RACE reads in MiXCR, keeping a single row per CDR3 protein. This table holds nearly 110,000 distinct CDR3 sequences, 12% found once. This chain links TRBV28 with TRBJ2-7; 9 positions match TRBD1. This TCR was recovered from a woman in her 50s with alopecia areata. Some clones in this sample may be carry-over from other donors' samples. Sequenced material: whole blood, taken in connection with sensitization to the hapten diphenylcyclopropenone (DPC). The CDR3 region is CASRAEGTGRNEQYF. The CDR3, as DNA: TGTGCCAGCAGGGCTGAAGGGACAGGGCGGAACGAGCAGTACTTC.